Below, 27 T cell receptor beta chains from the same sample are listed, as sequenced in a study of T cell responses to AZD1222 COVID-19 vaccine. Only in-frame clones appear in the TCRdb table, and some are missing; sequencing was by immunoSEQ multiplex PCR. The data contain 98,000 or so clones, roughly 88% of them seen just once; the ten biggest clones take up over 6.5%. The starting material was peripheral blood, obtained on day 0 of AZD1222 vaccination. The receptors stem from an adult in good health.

CDR3 protein: CASSQVVSGGPADQSRGYTF. The CDR3 DNA reads TGCGCCAGCAGCCAAGTCGTGAGTGGGGGGCCCGCGGACCAGTCACGGGGCTACACCTTC. The chain joins TRBV4-1 to TRBJ1-2; D might be TRBD1 (6 bases). Germline V lookup: CDR1 MGHRA, CDR2 YSYEKL. The CDR3 has 20 residues. Trimming took off 1 base at V and 8 bases at J, with 32 bases between the two ends.

The CDR3 bases are TGTGCCAGCAGAACTAGCGGCTACACAGATACGCAGTATTTT. As protein: CASRTSGYTDTQYF. This chain connects TRBV28 to TRBJ2-3; TRBD2 agrees at 8 bases. Germline CDR1 is MDHEN and CDR2 is SYDVKM. The V gene end was trimmed by 6 bases and the J gene end by 2 bases; junction bases not matched to a gene: 4. This CDR3 comprises 14 residues.

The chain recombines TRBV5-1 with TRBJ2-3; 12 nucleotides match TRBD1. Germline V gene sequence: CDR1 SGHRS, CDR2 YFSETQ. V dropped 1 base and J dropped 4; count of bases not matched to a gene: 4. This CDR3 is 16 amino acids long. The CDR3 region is CASSLSWDRGPDTQYF. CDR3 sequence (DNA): TGCGCCAGCAGCTTGTCCTGGGACAGGGGGCCAGATACGCAGTATTTT.

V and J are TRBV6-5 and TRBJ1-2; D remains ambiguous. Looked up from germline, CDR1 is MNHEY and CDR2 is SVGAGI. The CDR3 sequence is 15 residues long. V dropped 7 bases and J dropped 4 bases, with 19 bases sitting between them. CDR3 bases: TGTGCCAGCACCCCCTATGTGACTGGAAGCTATGGCTACACCTTC. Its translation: CASTPYVTGSYGYTF.

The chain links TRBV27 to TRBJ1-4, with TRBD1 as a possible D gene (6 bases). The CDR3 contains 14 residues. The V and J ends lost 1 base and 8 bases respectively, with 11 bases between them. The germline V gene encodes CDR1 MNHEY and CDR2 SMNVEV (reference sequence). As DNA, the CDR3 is TGTGCCAGCAGTTTATGGGGGGGCCACGAAAAACTGTTTTTT. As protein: CASSLWGGHEKLFF. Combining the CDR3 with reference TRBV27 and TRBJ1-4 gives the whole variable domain EAQVTQNPRYLITVTGKKLTVTCSQNMNHEYMSWYRQDPGLGLRQIYYSMNVEVTDKGDVPEGYKVSRKEKRNFPLILESPSPNQTSLYFCASSLWGGHEKLFFGSGTQLSVL.

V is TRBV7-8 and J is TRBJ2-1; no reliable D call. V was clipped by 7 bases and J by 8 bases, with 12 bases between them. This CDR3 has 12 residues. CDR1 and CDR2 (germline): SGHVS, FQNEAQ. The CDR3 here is CASNDPEDEQFF. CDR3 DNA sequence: TGTGCCAGCAACGATCCTGAGGATGAGCAGTTCTTC. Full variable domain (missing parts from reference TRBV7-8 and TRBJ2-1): GAGVSQSPRYKVAKRGQDVALRCDPISGHVSLFWYQQALGQGPEFLTYFQNEAQLDKSGLPSDRFFAERPEGSVSTLKIQRTQQEDSAVYLCASNDPEDEQFFGPGTRLTVL.

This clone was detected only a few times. The CDR3 region is CASSRASGRSSYEQYF. CDR3 sequence (DNA): TGTGCCAGCAGTAGAGCGAGCGGGAGGAGCTCCTACGAGCAGTACTTC. The chain combines TRBV7-2 with TRBJ2-7, with 9 bases identical to TRBD2. Unmatched junction bases numbered 9, after V lost 6 bases and J lost 0 bases. This CDR3 comprises 16 residues. Looked up from germline, CDR1 is SGHTA and CDR2 is FQGNSA.

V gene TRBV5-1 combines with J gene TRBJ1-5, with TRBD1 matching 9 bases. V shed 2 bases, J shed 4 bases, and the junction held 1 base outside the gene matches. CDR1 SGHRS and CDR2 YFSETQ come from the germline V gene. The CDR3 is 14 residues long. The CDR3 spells CASSFGTGNQPQHF. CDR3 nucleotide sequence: TGCGCCAGCAGCTTCGGGACAGGGAATCAGCCCCAGCATTTT.

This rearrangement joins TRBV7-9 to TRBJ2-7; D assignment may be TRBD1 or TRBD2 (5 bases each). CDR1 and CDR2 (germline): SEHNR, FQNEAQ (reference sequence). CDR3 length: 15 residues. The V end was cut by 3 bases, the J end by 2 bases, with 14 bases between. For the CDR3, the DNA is TGTGCCAGCAGCTTCGGGACGGCGGGTGCCTACGAGCAGTACTTC. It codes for CASSFGTAGAYEQYF. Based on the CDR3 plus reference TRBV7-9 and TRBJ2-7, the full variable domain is DTGVSQNPRHKITKRGQNVTFRCDPISEHNRLYWYRQTLGQGPEFLTYFQNEAQLEKSRLLSDRFSAERPKGSFSTLEIQRTEQGDSAMYLCASSFGTAGAYEQYFGPGTRLTVT.

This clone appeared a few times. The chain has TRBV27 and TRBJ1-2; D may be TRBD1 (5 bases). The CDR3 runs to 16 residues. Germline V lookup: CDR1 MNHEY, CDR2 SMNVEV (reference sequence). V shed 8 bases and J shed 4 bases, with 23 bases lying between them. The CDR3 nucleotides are TGTGCCAGCCCTAAGACATGGGGGAAGGGAGGCTATGGCTACACCTTC. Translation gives CASPKTWGKGGYGYTF.

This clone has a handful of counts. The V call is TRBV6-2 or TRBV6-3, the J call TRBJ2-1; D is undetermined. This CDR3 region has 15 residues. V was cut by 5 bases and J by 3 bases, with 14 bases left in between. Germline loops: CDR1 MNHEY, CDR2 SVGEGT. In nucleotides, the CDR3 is TGTGCCAGCAGTCAGGAGACCACATTCTACAATGAGCAGTTCTTC. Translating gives CASSQETTFYNEQFF.

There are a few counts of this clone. The CDR3 sequence is CASSLRLAGANEQFF. In DNA, the CDR3 is TGTGCCAGCAGCTTAAGGCTCGCGGGGGCGAATGAGCAGTTCTTC. V is TRBV7-3 and J is TRBJ2-1; a possible D gene is TRBD2 (7 bases). This CDR3 comprises 15 residues. V was clipped by 1 base and J by 7 bases, with 14 bases between them. From germline, CDR1 is SGHTA and CDR2 FQGTGA. Using reference TRBV7-3 and TRBJ2-1 for the parts outside the CDR3, the full variable domain is GAGVSQTPSNKVTEKGKYVELRCDPISGHTALYWYRQSLGQGPEFLIYFQGTGAADDSGLPNDRFFAVRPEGSVSTLKIQRTERGDSAVYLCASSLRLAGANEQFFGPGTRLTVL.

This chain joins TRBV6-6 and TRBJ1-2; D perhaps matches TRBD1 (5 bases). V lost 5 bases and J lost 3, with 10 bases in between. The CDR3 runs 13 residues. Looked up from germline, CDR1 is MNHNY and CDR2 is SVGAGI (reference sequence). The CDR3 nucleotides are TGTGCCAGCAGTAACCTGGGGGACTATGGCTACACCTTC. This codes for CASSNLGDYGYTF.

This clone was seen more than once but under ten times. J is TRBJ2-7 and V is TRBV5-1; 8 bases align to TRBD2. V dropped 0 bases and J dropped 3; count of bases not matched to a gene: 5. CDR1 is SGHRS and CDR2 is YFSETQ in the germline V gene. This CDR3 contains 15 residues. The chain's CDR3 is CASSLARAGDYEQYF. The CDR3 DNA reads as TGCGCCAGCAGCTTGGCCCGAGCGGGAGACTACGAGCAGTACTTC. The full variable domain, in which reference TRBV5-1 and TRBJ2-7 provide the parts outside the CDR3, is KAGVTQTPRYLIKTRGQQVTLSCSPISGHRSVSWYQQTPGQGLQFLFEYFSETQRNKGNFPGRFSGRQFSNSRSEMNVSTLELGDSALYLCASSLARAGDYEQYFGPGTRLTVT.

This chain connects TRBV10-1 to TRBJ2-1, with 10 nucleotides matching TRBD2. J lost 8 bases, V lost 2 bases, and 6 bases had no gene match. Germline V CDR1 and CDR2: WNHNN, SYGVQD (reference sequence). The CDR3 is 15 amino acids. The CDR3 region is CASSEDLAGADEQFF. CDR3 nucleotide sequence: TGCGCCAGCAGTGAGGACCTAGCGGGAGCGGATGAGCAGTTCTTC.

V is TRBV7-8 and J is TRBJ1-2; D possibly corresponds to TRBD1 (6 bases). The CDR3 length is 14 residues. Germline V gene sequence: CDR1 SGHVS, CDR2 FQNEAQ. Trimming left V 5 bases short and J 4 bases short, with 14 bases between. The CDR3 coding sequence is TGTGCCAGCAGCGATAAGGGACAACCCTATGGCTACACCTTC. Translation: CASSDKGQPYGYTF.

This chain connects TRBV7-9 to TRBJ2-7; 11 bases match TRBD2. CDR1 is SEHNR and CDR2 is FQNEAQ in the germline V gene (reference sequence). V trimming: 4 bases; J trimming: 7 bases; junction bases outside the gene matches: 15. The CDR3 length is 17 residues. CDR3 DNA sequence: TGTGCCAGCAGCTCGCAGACTAGCGGGGAAGTCAGGGGGGAGCAGTACTTC. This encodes CASSSQTSGEVRGEQYF.

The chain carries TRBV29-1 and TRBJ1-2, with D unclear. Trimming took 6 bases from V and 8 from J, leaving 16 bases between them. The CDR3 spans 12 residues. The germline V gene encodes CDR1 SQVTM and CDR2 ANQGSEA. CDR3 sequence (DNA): TGCAGCGTGGACGTTAGGACTATCGGCTACACCTTC. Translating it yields CSVDVRTIGYTF.

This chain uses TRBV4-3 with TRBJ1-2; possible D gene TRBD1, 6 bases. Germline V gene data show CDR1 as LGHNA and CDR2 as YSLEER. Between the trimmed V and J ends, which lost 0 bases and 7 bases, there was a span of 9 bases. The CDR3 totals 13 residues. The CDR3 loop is CASSQEGRGGYTF. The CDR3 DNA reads TGCGCCAGCAGCCAAGAAGGCAGGGGTGGCTACACCTTC.

CDR3 DNA: TGTGCCACCAGTGAGTCCGGGACCGAGGATTACTATGGCTACACCTTC. Its protein product is CATSESGTEDYYGYTF. The J gene is TRBJ1-2, the V gene TRBV24-1; TRBD1 might be the D (5 bases). This CDR3 spans 16 amino acids. The V gene's germline CDR1 is KGHDR and CDR2 SFDVKD. V lost 4 bases and J lost 3, with 17 bases in between.

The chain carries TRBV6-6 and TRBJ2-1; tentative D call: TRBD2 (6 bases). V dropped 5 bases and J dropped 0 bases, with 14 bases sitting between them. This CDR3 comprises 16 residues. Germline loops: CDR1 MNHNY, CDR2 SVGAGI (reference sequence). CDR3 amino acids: CASSPRGGSSYNEQFF. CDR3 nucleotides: TGTGCCAGCAGTCCCCGCGGAGGGAGCTCCTACAATGAGCAGTTCTTC.

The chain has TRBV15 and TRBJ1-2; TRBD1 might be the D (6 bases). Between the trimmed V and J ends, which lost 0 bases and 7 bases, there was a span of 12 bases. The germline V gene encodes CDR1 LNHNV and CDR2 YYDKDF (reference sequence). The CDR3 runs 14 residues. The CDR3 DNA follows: TGTGCCACCAGCAGAGATCCAGGGGCGTCTGGCTACACCTTC. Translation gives CATSRDPGASGYTF. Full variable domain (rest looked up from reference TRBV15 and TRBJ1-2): DAMVIQNPRYQVTQFGKPVTLSCSQTLNHNVMYWYQQKSSQAPKLLFHYYDKDFNNEADTPDNFQSRRPNTSFCFLDIRSPGLGDTAMYLCATSRDPGASGYTFGSGTRLTVV.

CDR3 sequence (DNA): TGTGCCAGCAGCTTAGCGAGGTTCTACGAGCAGTACTTC. Translation gives CASSLARFYEQYF. V usage is TRBV7-6 and J usage is TRBJ2-7; D is undetermined. Germline loops: CDR1 SGHVS, CDR2 FNYEAQ. This CDR3 region has 13 residues. Trimming pared 0 bases from V and 3 bases from J, leaving 6 bases between.

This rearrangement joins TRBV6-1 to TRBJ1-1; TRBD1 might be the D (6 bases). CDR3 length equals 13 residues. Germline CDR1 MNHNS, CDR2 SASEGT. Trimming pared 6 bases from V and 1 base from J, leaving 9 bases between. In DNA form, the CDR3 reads TGTGCCAGCAGGGTCAGGGGGAACACTGAAGCTTTCTTT. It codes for CASRVRGNTEAFF.

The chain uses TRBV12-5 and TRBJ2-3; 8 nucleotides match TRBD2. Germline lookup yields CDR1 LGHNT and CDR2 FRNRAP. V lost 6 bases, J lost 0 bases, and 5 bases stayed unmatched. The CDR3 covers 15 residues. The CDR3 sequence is CASGAGGASTDTQYF. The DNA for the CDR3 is TGTGCTAGTGGGGCCGGGGGGGCTAGCACAGATACGCAGTATTTT.

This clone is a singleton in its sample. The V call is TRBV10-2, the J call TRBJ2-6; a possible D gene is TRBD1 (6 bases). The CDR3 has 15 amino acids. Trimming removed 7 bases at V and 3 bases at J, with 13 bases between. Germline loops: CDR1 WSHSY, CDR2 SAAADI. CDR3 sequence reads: CASIRTVSGANVLTF. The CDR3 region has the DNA TGCGCCAGCATAAGGACAGTAAGTGGGGCCAACGTCCTGACTTTC.

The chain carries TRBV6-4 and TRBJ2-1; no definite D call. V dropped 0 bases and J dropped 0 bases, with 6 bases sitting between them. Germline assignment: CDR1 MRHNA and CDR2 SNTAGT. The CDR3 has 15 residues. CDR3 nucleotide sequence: TGTGCCAGCAGTGACTCGGGTTTCTCCTACAATGAGCAGTTCTTC. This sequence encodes CASSDSGFSYNEQFF.